This TCR beta chain appears in the sequencing data of a study of long-term antiretroviral therapy in people with HIV. Whole-study results and caveats: Compared with controls, HIV repertoires showed narrower CDR3 length ranges. After ART, diversity increased yet remained lower than transplant donor controls.

Turning to this clone: Its target is not known. Other DNA sequences in this specimen translate into the identical CDR3.

The assay used was immunoSEQ (version v3.0), run at survey level. Sequencing aimed to cover roughly 40,000-50,000 T-cell genomes per sample. Using immunoSEQ multiplex PCR, the repertoire was profiled, and TCRdb retains in-frame clones only, with some absent. The table has about 50,000 clones, roughly four fifths seen once; the top ten hold 2.5% to 3.5%. Germline V gene data show CDR1 as LNHDA and CDR2 as SQIVND (reference sequence). The CDR3 is 14 residues long. V was pared by 4 bases and J by 0 bases, with 2 bases of the junction left unmatched. This sequence was found in a woman in her late teens or twenties with HIV. The specimen comprised unsorted PBMCs, sampled 0.8 years after starting antiretroviral therapy. V is TRBV19 and J is TRBJ1-2, with TRBD1 matching 7 bases. CDR3 sequence: CASSTGTANYGYTF. In DNA, the CDR3 is TGTGCCAGTAGTACCGGGACAGCTAACTATGGCTACACCTTC.